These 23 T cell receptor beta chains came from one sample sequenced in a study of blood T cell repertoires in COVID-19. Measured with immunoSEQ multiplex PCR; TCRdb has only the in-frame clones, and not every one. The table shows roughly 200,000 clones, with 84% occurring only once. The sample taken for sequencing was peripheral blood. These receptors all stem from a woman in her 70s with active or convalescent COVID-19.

Written as DNA, the CDR3 is TGCGCCAGCAAACCTTCGGTAAACACCGGGGAGCTGTTTTTT. It translates to CASKPSVNTGELFF. V and J are TRBV5-1 and TRBJ2-2; no definite D call. There are 14 residues in the CDR3. The germline CDR1 and CDR2 sequences are SGHRS and YFSETQ. V dropped 6 bases and J dropped 2 bases, with 11 bases sitting between them. The entire variable domain, with the rest obtained from reference TRBV5-1 and TRBJ2-2, is as follows: KAGVTQTPRYLIKTRGQQVTLSCSPISGHRSVSWYQQTPGQGLQFLFEYFSETQRNKGNFPGRFSGRQFSNSRSEMNVSTLELGDSALYLCASKPSVNTGELFFGEGSRLTVL.

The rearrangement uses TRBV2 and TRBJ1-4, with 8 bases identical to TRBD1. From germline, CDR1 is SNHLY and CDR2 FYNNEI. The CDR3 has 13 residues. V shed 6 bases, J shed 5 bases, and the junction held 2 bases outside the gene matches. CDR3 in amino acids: CASRGTGNEKLFF. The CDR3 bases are TGTGCCAGCAGAGGGACAGGAAATGAAAAACTGTTTTTT.

The DNA for the CDR3 is TGTGCCAGCAGCATCGACAGGGGGCCGGAAAATGGCTACACCTTC. Its translation: CASSIDRGPENGYTF. J is TRBJ1-2 and V is TRBV27; 10 bases agree with TRBD1. The CDR3 consists of 15 residues. Germline assignment: CDR1 MNHEY and CDR2 SMNVEV (reference sequence). Trimming cost V 6 bases and J 6 bases; bases outside gene matches: 10.

The CDR3 nucleotides read TGTGCCAGCAGTCCTAGCGGGAGAGGGGACACCGGGGAGCTGTTTTTT. Protein sequence: CASSPSGRGDTGELFF. The chain recombines TRBV28 with TRBJ2-2; the match to TRBD2 covers 10 bases. Germline-derived CDR1 and CDR2 are MDHEN and SYDVKM. This CDR3 is built from 16 residues. Germline trimming cut 5 bases from V and 3 bases from J; bases unmatched to any gene: 6.

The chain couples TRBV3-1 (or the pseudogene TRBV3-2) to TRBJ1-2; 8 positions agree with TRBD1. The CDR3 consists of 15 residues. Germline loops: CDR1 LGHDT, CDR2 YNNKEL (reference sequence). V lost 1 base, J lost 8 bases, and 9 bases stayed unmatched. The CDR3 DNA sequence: TGTGCCAGCAGCCAAGCTGGACAGGGAGGTATAGGCTACACCTTC. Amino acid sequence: CASSQAGQGGIGYTF.

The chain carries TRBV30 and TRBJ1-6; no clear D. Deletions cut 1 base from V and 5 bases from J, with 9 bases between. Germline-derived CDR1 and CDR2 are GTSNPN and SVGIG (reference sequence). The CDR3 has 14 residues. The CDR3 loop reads CAWSGGGNNSPLHF. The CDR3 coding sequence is TGTGCCTGGAGTGGAGGCGGTAATAATTCACCCCTCCACTTT.

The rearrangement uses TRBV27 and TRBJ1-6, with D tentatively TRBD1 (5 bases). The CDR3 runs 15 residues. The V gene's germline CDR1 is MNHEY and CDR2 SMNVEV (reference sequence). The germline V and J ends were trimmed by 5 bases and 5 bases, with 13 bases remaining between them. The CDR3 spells CASSDGQGNNSPLHF. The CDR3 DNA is TGTGCCAGCAGTGACGGCCAGGGTAATAATTCACCCCTCCACTTT.

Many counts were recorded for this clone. This CDR3 is CASSRRQKETQYF. DNA for the CDR3: TGTGCCAGCAGTCGGCGGCAAAAAGAGACCCAGTACTTC. This chain joins TRBV7-9 and TRBJ2-5; D unresolved. The CDR3 loop spans 13 amino acids. The ends were cut back, 6 bases at V and 3 bases at J, with 11 bases in the middle. From germline, CDR1 is SEHNR and CDR2 FQNEAQ (reference sequence).

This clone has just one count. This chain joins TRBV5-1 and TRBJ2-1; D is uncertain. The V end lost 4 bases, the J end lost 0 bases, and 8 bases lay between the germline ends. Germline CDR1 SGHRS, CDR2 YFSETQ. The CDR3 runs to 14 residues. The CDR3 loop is CASSLASSYNEQFF. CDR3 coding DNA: TGCGCCAGCAGCCTCGCGAGCTCCTACAATGAGCAGTTCTTC.

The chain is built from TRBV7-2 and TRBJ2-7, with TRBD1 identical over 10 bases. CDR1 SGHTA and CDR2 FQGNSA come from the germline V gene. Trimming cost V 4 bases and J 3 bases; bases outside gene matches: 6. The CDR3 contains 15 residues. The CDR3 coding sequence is TGTGCCAGCAGCTCTCGGACAGGGGGATTCTACGAGCAGTACTTC. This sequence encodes CASSSRTGGFYEQYF. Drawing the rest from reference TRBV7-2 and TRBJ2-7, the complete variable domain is GAGVSQSPSNKVTEKGKDVELRCDPISGHTALYWYRQSLGQGLEFLIYFQGNSAPDKSGLPSDRFSAERTGGSVSTLTIQRTQQEDSAVYLCASSSRTGGFYEQYFGPGTRLTVT.

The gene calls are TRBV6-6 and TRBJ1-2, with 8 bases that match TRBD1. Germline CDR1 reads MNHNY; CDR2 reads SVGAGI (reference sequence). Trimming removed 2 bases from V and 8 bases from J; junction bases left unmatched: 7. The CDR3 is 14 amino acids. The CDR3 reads CASSYLGQAGGYTF. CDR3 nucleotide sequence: TGTGCCAGCAGTTACCTGGGACAGGCTGGAGGCTACACCTTC.

The chain's CDR3 is CASSFTGTRTDTQYF. CDR3 DNA sequence: TGTGCCAGCAGCTTCACCGGGACTAGGACAGATACGCAGTATTTT. The chain links TRBV9 to TRBJ2-3; 8 nucleotides line up with TRBD2. V shed 4 bases and J 3 bases; nucleotides not matched to a gene: 7. The length of the CDR3 is 15 residues. CDR1 is SGDLS, CDR2 YYNGEE, per germline.

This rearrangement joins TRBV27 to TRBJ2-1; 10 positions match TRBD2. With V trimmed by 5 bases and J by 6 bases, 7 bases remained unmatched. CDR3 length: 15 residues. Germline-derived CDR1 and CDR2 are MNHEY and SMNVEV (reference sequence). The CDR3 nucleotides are TGTGCCAGCAGTGTCCTAGCGGGAGTAGGCAATGAGCAGTTCTTC. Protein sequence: CASSVLAGVGNEQFF.

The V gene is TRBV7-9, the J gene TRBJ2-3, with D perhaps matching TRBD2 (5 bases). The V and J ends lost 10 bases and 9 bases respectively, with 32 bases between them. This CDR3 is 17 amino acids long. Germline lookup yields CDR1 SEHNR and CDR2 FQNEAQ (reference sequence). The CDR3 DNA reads TGTGCCACCACGACCCAGGAGCGGAGCACGATACCGCCAACGCAGTATTTT. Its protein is CATTTQERSTIPPTQYF.

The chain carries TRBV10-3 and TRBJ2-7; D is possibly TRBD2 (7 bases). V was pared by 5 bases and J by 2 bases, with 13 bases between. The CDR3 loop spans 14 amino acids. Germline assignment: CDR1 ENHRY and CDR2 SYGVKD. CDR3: CAISRGGEAYEQYF. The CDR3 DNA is TGTGCCATCAGTCGAGGGGGGGAGGCCTACGAGCAGTACTTC.

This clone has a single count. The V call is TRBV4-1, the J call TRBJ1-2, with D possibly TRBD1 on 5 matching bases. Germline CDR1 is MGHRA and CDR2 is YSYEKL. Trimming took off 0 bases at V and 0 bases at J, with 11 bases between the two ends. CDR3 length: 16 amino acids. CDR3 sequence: CASSQEGGYANYGYTF. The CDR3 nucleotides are TGCGCCAGCAGCCAAGAGGGGGGGTACGCTAACTATGGCTACACCTTC.

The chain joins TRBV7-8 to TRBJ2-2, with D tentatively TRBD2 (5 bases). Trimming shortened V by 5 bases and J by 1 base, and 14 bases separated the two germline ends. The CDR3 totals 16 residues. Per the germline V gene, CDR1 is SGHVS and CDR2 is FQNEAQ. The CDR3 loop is CASSPHPAVNTGELFF. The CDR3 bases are TGTGCCAGCAGCCCTCATCCAGCGGTGAACACCGGGGAGCTGTTTTTT.

The DNA for the CDR3 is TGTGCCAGTCGGTGGGGGACAGGTTCCAATGAGCAGTTCTTC. Protein: CASRWGTGSNEQFF. The chain employs TRBV19 and TRBJ2-1; TRBD1 matches 8 bases. The V and J ends lost 8 bases and 6 bases, in that order; junction bases with no gene match: 9. This CDR3 comprises 14 residues. The germline V gene has CDR1 LNHDA and CDR2 SQIVND (reference sequence).

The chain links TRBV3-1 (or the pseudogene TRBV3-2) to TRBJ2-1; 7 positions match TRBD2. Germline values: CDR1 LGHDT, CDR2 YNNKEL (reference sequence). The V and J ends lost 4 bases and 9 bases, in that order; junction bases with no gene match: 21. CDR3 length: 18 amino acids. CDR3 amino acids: CASSLRLAAGDPTGEQFF. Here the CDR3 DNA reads TGTGCCAGCAGCCTTAGGCTAGCCGCGGGGGACCCCACCGGTGAGCAGTTCTTC.

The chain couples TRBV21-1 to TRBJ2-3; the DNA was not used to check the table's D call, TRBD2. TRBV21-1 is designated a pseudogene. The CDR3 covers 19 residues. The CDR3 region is CAVLIPKPRAPSHTDTQYF. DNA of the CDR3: TGTGCCGTACTAATACCAAAGCCGCGCGCTCCATCCCACACAGATACGCAGTATTTT.

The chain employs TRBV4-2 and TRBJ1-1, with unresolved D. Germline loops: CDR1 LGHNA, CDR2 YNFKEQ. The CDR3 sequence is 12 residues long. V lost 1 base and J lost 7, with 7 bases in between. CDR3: CASSQVGDEAFF. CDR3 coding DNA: TGTGCCAGCAGCCAAGTCGGGGATGAAGCTTTCTTT.

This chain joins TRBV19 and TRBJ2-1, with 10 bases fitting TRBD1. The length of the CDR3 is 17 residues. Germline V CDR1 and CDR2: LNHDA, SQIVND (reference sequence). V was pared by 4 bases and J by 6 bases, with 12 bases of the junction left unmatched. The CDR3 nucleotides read TGTGCCAGTAGTAGAGGAGGGGACAGGGGCGGGGGCAATGAGCAGTTCTTC. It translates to CASSRGGDRGGGNEQFF.

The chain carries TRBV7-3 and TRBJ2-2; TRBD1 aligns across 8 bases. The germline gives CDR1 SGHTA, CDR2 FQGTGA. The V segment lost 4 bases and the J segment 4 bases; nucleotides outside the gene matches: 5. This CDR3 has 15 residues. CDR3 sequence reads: CASSSGQGGTGELFF. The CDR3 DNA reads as TGTGCCAGCAGCTCCGGACAGGGCGGCACCGGGGAGCTGTTTTTT.